This T cell receptor (beta chain) was recovered during a study of post-analysis software for immune sequencing data. Overall study: There were relapsing-remitting, secondary progressive and progressive-relapsing multiple sclerosis among the disease courses included.

As regards this clonotype: As yet, its antigen is unknown.

Researchers reported that TCR beta cDNA libraries carried unique molecular identifiers. T cells numbering roughly 1 to 10 million gave rise to 500,000 or so cDNA molecules. TCRdb ran MiXCR on the PCR reads and lists one entry per CDR3 protein. Seen here are a few hundred thousand distinct CDR3 sequences, about a third observed once, and the top ten hold about an eighth. Study results and caveats: Patients had higher frequencies than controls of four to six TRBV segments, including TRBV5-6, TRBV5-1 and TRBV20-1. F-measure co-clustering was strong for batch-matched samples. In multiple sclerosis, normalized Chao1 diversity was significantly below that of controls.

Germline loops: CDR1 SGHTS, CDR2 YDEGEE. The CDR3 covers 14 residues. Trimming left V 1 base short and J 4 bases short, with 10 bases between. This receptor was taken from a girl aged 10-17 years with multiple sclerosis. Sequencing used blood. The chain recombines TRBV5-8 with TRBJ2-3, with unresolved D. The CDR3 sequence is CASSLLGLADTQYF. The DNA for the CDR3 is TGTGCCAGCAGCTTGTTAGGGTTAGCAGATACGCAGTATTTT.